This TCR beta chain was sequenced during a study of Ad26.COV2.S vaccination and SARS-CoV-2 variants. Study information: Each vaccinee took Ad26.COV2.S intramuscularly, once or twice 56 days apart. General study findings and limits: With respect to non-spike TCR breadth, vaccine and placebo recipients were similar.

Concerning this clone: Its antigen is still unknown.

Trimming pared 4 bases from V and 3 bases from J, leaving 13 bases between. CDR1 and CDR2 from the germline V gene are SGHVS and FNYEAQ. This CDR3 spans 14 amino acids. Clones were sequenced by immunoSEQ multiplex PCR, and TCRdb holds only the in-frame ones, with some missing. The data hold some 250,000 clones, with 70% to 90% observed a single time. The treatment: around 19 received Ad26.COV2.S at low or high dose, single or two shots; about 5 received placebo; per-sample allocation not given. It was on day 63 after the first vaccine or placebo injection that samples were taken. Donation came from an adult in Boston who was aged 18-55 years.

The input for sequencing was peripheral blood, taken in a trial of Ad26.COV2.S vaccine versus placebo. The sequence was collected from a person aged 18-65 years who received the Ad26.COV2.S COVID-19 vaccine or a placebo. This sequence joins TRBV7-6 and TRBJ2-7, with D tentatively TRBD1 (6 bases). CDR3 region: CASSSRQDFYEQYF. The CDR3, as DNA: TGTGCCAGCAGCTCCCGACAGGACTTCTACGAGCAGTACTTC.